The T cell receptor beta chain under discussion was sequenced for a study of shared T cell receptors in the human thymus. Assay: immunoSEQ multiplex PCR; the TCRdb copy retains only in-frame clones and omits some. Of about 710,000 clones listed, about 87% are singletons. These sequences were also reported in another study, on human thymus T cells. That paper adds: Having surgery to correct congenital heart defects, healthy Finnish infants acted as the donors. Thymus pieces cut out during corrective heart surgery were the tissue that was used. Within thymic and blood repertoires, V and J gene usage appeared to be biased. A high degree of thymic repertoire overlap among unrelated individuals was reported in related research.

The source material was thymocytes. This TCR was sampled from a boy under two years old with a congenital heart defect.

The CDR3, as DNA: TGTGCCAGCAGTGGGAACAGGGGCCTGATAGAAGAGCAGTACTTC. It codes for CASSGNRGLIEEQYF. This rearrangement joins TRBV6-6 to TRBJ2-7; 7 bases align to TRBD1. Germline assignment: CDR1 MNHNY and CDR2 SVGAGI (reference sequence). The CDR3 is made up of 15 amino acids. The J segment lost 7 bases and the V segment lost 5 bases, leaving 14 bases of the junction unmatched.